This T cell receptor beta chain was identified during a study of CD8+CD57+ T cells in acquired aplastic anemia. About the research overall: Sorted CD4+ and CD8+ cells gave a mean 3.2 ug DNA, range about 0.2 to 27.4 ug. Findings and caveats of the study: Patients did not significantly differ from controls in CD8+ Simpson's diversity.

V was clipped by 0 bases and J by 11 bases, with 16 bases between them. The CDR3 covers 13 residues. Germline CDR1 is DFQATT and CDR2 is SNEGSKA (reference sequence). On this clonotype: The target antigen is unknown.

TCR beta VDJ combinations and CDR3 sequences were profiled from genomic DNA. TCRdb ran MiXCR on the reads and lists one entry per CDR3 protein. The data hold some 190,000 distinct CDR3 sequences, with around half observed a single time. This sequence originates from a human donor in good health. The rearrangement uses TRBV20-1 and TRBJ1-1; tentative D call: TRBD1 (5 bases). Source material: sorted CD4+, CD8+, or CD8+CD57+ T cells (not recorded which) from PBMCs. CDR3 sequence reads: CSARDLSQGPAFF. The CDR3 DNA reads as TGCAGTGCTAGAGATCTTTCGCAGGGTCCGGCTTTCTTT.